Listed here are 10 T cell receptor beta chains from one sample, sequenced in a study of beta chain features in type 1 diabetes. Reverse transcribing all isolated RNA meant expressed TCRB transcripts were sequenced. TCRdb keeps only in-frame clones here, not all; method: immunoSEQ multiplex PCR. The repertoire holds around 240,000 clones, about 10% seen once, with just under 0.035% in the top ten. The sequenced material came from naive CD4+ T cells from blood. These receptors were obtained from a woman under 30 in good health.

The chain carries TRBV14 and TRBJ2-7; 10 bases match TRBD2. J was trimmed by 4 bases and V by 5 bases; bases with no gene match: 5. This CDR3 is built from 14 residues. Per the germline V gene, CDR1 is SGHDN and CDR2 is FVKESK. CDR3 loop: CASSSPGLAYEQYF. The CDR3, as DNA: TGTGCCAGCAGCTCCCCGGGACTAGCGTACGAGCAGTACTTC.

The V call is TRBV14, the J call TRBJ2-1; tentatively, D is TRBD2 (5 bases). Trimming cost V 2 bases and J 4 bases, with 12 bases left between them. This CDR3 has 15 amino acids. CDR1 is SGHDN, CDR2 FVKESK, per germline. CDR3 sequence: CASSQTSGAYNEQFF. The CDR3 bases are TGTGCCAGCAGCCAAACGAGCGGAGCATACAATGAGCAGTTCTTC.

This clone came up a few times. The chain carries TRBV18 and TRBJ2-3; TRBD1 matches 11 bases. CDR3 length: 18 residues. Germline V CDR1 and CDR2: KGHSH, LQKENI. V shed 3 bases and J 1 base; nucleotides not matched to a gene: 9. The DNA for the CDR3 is TGTGCCAGCTCACCTACCAGTAGGACAGGGGGCGGCACAGATACGCAGTATTTT. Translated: CASSPTSRTGGGTDTQYF.

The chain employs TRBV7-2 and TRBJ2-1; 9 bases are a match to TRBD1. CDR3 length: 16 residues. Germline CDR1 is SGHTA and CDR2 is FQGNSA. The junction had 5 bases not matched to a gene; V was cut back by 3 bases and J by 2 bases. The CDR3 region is CASSLAGTGTYNEQFF. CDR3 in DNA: TGTGCCAGCAGCTTGGCCGGGACAGGGACCTACAATGAGCAGTTCTTC.

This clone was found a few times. The CDR3 region has the DNA TGTGCCAGCAACTCTCCCGGGGCGGGGGACGAGCAGTACTTC. Residues: CASNSPGAGDEQYF. This sequence joins TRBV28 and TRBJ2-7; TRBD2 matches 7 bases. The CDR3 is 14 residues long. V lost 7 bases to trimming and J lost 5 bases; unmatched junction nucleotides: 11. Germline V gene data show CDR1 as MDHEN and CDR2 as SYDVKM.

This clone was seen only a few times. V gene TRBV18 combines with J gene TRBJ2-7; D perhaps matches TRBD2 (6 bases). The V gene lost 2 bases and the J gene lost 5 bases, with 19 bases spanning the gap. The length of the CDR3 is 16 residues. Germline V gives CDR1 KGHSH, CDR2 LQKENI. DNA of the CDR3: TGTGCCAGCTCACCATCGGACTACCTTACTGGGGACGAGCAGTACTTC. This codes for CASSPSDYLTGDEQYF.

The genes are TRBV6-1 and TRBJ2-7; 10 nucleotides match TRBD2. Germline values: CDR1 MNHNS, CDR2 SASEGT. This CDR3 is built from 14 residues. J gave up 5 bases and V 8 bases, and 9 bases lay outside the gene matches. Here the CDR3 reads CASLPLAGDHEQYF. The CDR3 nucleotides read TGTGCCAGCCTTCCCCTAGCGGGAGATCACGAGCAGTACTTC.

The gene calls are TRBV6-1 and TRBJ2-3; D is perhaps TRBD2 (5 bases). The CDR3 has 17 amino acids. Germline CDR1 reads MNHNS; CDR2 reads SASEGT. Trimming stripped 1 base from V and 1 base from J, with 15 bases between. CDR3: CASSEVAAALGTDTQYF. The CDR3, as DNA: TGTGCCAGCAGTGAAGTAGCAGCGGCACTTGGCACAGATACGCAGTATTTT.

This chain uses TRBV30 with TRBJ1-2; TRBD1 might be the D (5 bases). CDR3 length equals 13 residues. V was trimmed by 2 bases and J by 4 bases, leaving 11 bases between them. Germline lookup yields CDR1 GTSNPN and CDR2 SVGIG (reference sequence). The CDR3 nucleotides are TGTGCCTGGAGTTCAGGGAACAGCTATGGCTACACCTTC. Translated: CAWSSGNSYGYTF.

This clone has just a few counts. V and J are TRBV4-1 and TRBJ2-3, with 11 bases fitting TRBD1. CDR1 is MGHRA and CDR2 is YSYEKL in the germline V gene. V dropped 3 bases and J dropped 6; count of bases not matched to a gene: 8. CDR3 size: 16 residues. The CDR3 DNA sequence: TGCGCCAGCAGCCAGACTCCGGGACAGGGGGTGGATACGCAGTATTTT. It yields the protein CASSQTPGQGVDTQYF.